This T cell receptor beta chain comes out of a study of human T cells and chemical hapten exposure. A single record per CDR3 protein comes from TCRdb applying MiXCR to the RACE reads. This sample has under 90,000 distinct CDR3 sequences, with 7.5% to 9.5% found just once. This clonotype was picked up a small number of times. V lost 4 bases to trimming and J lost 6 bases, with 12 bases between them. This CDR3 contains 14 residues. Germline-derived CDR1 and CDR2 are MNHEY and SVGAGI. The time point: patch test 2, 6 weeks after DPC sensitization. The treatment was: therapeutic diphenylcyclopropenone sensitization with weekly scalp DPC.

The clonotype originates from a woman in her 50s with alopecia areata. Some clones in this sample may be carry-over from other donors' samples. The input for sequencing was whole blood, taken in connection with sensitization to the hapten diphenylcyclopropenone (DPC). J is TRBJ1-4 and V is TRBV6-5, with a tentative D call TRBD1 (5 bases). In DNA form, the CDR3 reads TGTGCCAGCAGTTCCGGAGGGGCGGATGAAAAACTGTTTTTT. Translated: CASSSGGADEKLFF.